A selection of T cell receptor beta chains follows, all from one sample in a study of blood T cell repertoires in COVID-19. Clones were sequenced by immunoSEQ multiplex PCR, and TCRdb holds only the in-frame ones, with some missing. The table lists under 130,000 clones, approximately 84% of them singletons, with 13% in the top ten. Sequenced material: peripheral blood. The source is a human donor in a cohort sampled during active or convalescent COVID-19. Each CDR3 is given with its conserved first and last residue. The order of the fields is CDR3 protein, CDR3 DNA, J gene, clone size, V gene, D gene. A D gene is named only where the DNA matches it firmly. Where a row states a size, it is once, few, many or the class of an expanded clone; other rows omit it.

CDR3 protein: CASTGNPGTPSDEQYF
CDR3 DNA: TGTGCCAGCACCGGGAATCCCGGGACACCTTCCGACGAGCAGTACTTC
J gene: TRBJ2-7
clone size: .
V gene: TRBV7-2
D gene: .

CDR3 protein: CASSLGLAVTDTQYF
CDR3 DNA: TGCGCCAGCAGCTTGGGACTAGCGGTAACAGATACGCAGTATTTT
J gene: TRBJ2-3
clone size: .
V gene: TRBV5-1
D gene: TRBD2

CDR3 protein: CASSRSGGESYNEQFF
CDR3 DNA: TGTGCCAGCAGTAGGAGCGGGGGGGAGTCCTACAATGAGCAGTTCTTC
J gene: TRBJ2-1
clone size: .
V gene: TRBV2
D gene: TRBD2

CDR3 protein: CASSGSRGNTEAFF
CDR3 DNA: TGCGCCAGCAGCGGATCCCGGGGGAACACTGAAGCTTTCTTT
J gene: TRBJ1-1
clone size: .
V gene: TRBV5-1
D gene: .

CDR3 protein: CASSAGADTQYF
CDR3 DNA: TGTGCCAGCAGTGCCGGTGCAGATACGCAGTATTTT
J gene: TRBJ2-3
clone size: .
V gene: TRBV2
D gene: .

CDR3 protein: CASSLDRQGEAFF
CDR3 DNA: TGTGCCAGCAGCTTGGACCGACAGGGTGAAGCTTTCTTT
J gene: TRBJ1-1
clone size: .
V gene: TRBV5-4
D gene: TRBD1

CDR3 protein: CASSLTGGTEAFF
CDR3 DNA: TGCGCCAGCAGCCTGACAGGGGGCACTGAAGCTTTCTTT
J gene: TRBJ1-1
clone size: .
V gene: TRBV5-1
D gene: TRBD1

CDR3 protein: CAIRGQGANQPQHF
CDR3 DNA: TGTGCCATCAGAGGACAGGGGGCGAATCAGCCCCAGCATTTT
J gene: TRBJ1-5
clone size: few
V gene: TRBV10-3
D gene: TRBD1

CDR3 protein: CASSSEENTEAFF
CDR3 DNA: TGTGCCAGCAGCTCCGAGGAGAACACTGAAGCTTTCTTT
J gene: TRBJ1-1
clone size: .
V gene: TRBV6-4
D gene: .

CDR3 protein: CASSYTGGANQPQHF
CDR3 DNA: TGTGCCAGCAGTTACACAGGGGGCGCAAACCAGCCCCAGCATTTT
J gene: TRBJ1-5
clone size: .
V gene: TRBV6-5
D gene: TRBD1

CDR3 protein: CASSSGTGGYGYTF
CDR3 DNA: TGTGCCAGCAGCTCCGGGACAGGGGGCTATGGCTACACCTTC
J gene: TRBJ1-2
clone size: .
V gene: TRBV6-5
D gene: TRBD1

CDR3 protein: CAWSALNRDTQYF
CDR3 DNA: TGTGCCTGGAGTGCCCTAAATCGTGATACGCAGTATTTT
J gene: TRBJ2-3
clone size: .
V gene: TRBV30
D gene: .

CDR3 protein: CASSFQSGGPGDTQYF
CDR3 DNA: TGTGCCAGCAGTTTTCAGTCGGGGGGGCCGGGAGATACGCAGTATTTT
J gene: TRBJ2-3
clone size: .
V gene: TRBV28
D gene: TRBD2

CDR3 protein: CASSLGLRGTDTQYF
CDR3 DNA: TGTGCCAGCAGCTTAGGGCTCAGGGGCACAGATACGCAGTATTTT
J gene: TRBJ2-3
clone size: .
V gene: TRBV7-2
D gene: .

CDR3 protein: CASSPGTGALNTGELFF
CDR3 DNA: TGTGCCAGCTCACCGGGGACAGGGGCCCTAAACACCGGGGAGCTGTTTTTT
J gene: TRBJ2-2
clone size: .
V gene: TRBV18
D gene: TRBD1

CDR3 protein: CASSPTPIQSNQPQHF
CDR3 DNA: TGCGCCAGCAGCCCGACACCGATTCAAAGCAATCAGCCCCAGCATTTT
J gene: TRBJ1-5
clone size: .
V gene: TRBV4-3
D gene: .

CDR3 protein: CASSYSSWEGYNEQFF
CDR3 DNA: TGTGCCAGCAGTTACTCTTCGTGGGAGGGTTACAATGAGCAGTTCTTC
J gene: TRBJ2-1
clone size: .
V gene: TRBV6-5
D gene: TRBD2